The 5 T cell receptor beta chains below all came from one sample that was sequenced in a study of T cells in Graves' hyperthyroidism and ophthalmopathy. The TCR beta CDR3 regions underwent amplification using RNA transcripts as the source. The primer set for the first-round RT-PCR of the TCR CDR3 was HTBI. Each CDR3 protein gets one entry after TCRdb re-called the multiplex PCR reads with MiXCR. The sample has roughly 550,000 distinct CDR3 sequences; approximately 16% are singletons. The sample consisted of blood. The receptors stem from a woman aged 30 to 39 with Graves' ophthalmopathy.

The J gene is TRBJ2-5, the V gene TRBV6-2 or TRBV6-3, with D possibly matching TRBD1 (6 bases). Trimming shortened V by 3 bases and J by 4 bases, and 12 bases separated the two germline ends. The CDR3 sequence is 14 residues long. Germline-derived CDR1 and CDR2 are MNHEY and SVGEGT. The CDR3 is CASSYTGPRETQYF. Here the CDR3 DNA reads TGTGCCAGCAGTTATACAGGGCCACGAGAGACCCAGTACTTC.

J is TRBJ2-2 and V is TRBV12-3 or TRBV12-4, with 10 bases lining up with TRBD1. Trimming at V came to 6 bases and at J to 1 base, leaving 2 bases not matched to a gene. This CDR3 spans 15 amino acids. The CDR3 here is CASRGTGENTGELFF. The DNA for the CDR3 is TGTGCCAGCAGGGGGACAGGGGAGAACACCGGGGAGCTGTTTTTT.

This clonotype was seen many times. This rearrangement joins TRBV28 to TRBJ2-5; 7 nucleotides line up with TRBD1. Germline V gene sequence: CDR1 MDHEN, CDR2 SYDVKM. The V and J ends lost 4 bases and 7 bases, in that order; junction bases with no gene match: 0. The CDR3 contains 11 residues. CDR3 nucleotide sequence: TGTGCCAGCAGTTACAGGGGGACCCAGTACTTC. The encoded protein is CASSYRGTQYF.

This chain links TRBV4-3 with TRBJ1-2, with a weak D call TRBD1 (6 bases). Germline V gives CDR1 LGHNA, CDR2 YSLEER. V lost 2 bases and J lost 3, with 13 bases in between. This CDR3 has 15 residues. The CDR3 reads CASSQLLGGDYGYTF. The CDR3 nucleotides are TGCGCCAGCAGCCAACTCCTAGGGGGGGACTATGGCTACACCTTC.

The chain combines TRBV5-1 with TRBJ2-7, with D uncertain. V lost 0 bases to trimming and J lost 4 bases, with 11 bases between them. Germline CDR1 is SGHRS and CDR2 is YFSETQ. This CDR3 region has 14 residues. The chain's CDR3 is CASSLAGPQYEQYF. The CDR3 bases are TGCGCCAGCAGCTTGGCCGGCCCACAGTACGAGCAGTACTTC.